These 15 T cell receptor beta chains share one sample of origin, sequenced in a study of blood T cell repertoires in COVID-19. The assay was immunoSEQ multiplex PCR, and TCRdb's table has in-frame clones only and misses some. Of 150,000 to 200,000 clones detected, 80% to 90% appear once; the ten largest clones hold under 3%. Sequencing input: PBMCs or T cells enriched from blood (not recorded which). The receptor set was obtained from a woman aged 40 to 50 with acute COVID-19.

The chain combines TRBV2 with TRBJ1-2, with D uncertain. Germline values: CDR1 SNHLY, CDR2 FYNNEI. The CDR3 length is 12 residues. Trimming shortened V by 8 bases and J by 4 bases, and 11 bases separated the two germline ends. The CDR3 reads CASAIQSYGYTF. The CDR3 DNA reads TGTGCCAGCGCGATTCAATCCTATGGCTACACCTTC.

Note on this clone: The sample carries other DNA sequences with the same CDR3. The V gene is TRBV5-4, the J gene TRBJ2-1; TRBD2 aligns across 11 bases. V trimming: 4 bases; J trimming: 3 bases; junction bases outside the gene matches: 3. Germline assignment: CDR1 SGHNT and CDR2 YYREEE (reference sequence). The CDR3 spans 15 residues. The CDR3 sequence: CASSLGTSGYNEQFF. Written as DNA, the CDR3 is TGTGCCAGCAGCCTCGGGACTAGCGGCTACAATGAGCAGTTCTTC.

The V gene is TRBV5-5, the J gene TRBJ1-3; perhaps TRBD1 as D (5 bases). The germline CDR1 and CDR2 sequences are SGHKS and YYEKEE (reference sequence). The CDR3 loop spans 19 amino acids. V dropped 1 base and J dropped 2 bases, with 22 bases sitting between them. This CDR3 is CASSLLEFKGPATGNTIYF. The CDR3 DNA sequence: TGTGCCAGCAGCTTGTTGGAGTTTAAGGGGCCGGCGACTGGAAACACCATATATTTT. Supplemented by reference TRBV5-5 and TRBJ1-3, the full variable domain reads DAGVTQSPTHLIKTRGQQVTLRCSPISGHKSVSWYQQVLGQGPQFIFQYYEKEERGRGNFPDRFSARQFPNYSSELNVNALLLGDSALYLCASSLLEFKGPATGNTIYFGEGSWLTVV.

The J gene is TRBJ1-2, the V gene TRBV19; D gene uncertain. Trimming stripped 3 bases from V and 13 bases from J, with 15 bases between. The CDR3 sequence is 12 residues long. The V gene's germline CDR1 is LNHDA and CDR2 SQIVND (reference sequence). The DNA for the CDR3 is TGTGCCAGTAGTATTGAGGGTTCGCTTTTCACCTTC. Its protein is CASSIEGSLFTF.

This chain uses TRBV7-9 with TRBJ1-5, with TRBD1 matching over 7 bases. Germline V gene sequence: CDR1 SEHNR, CDR2 FQNEAQ (reference sequence). The trim removed 4 bases at V and 0 bases at J, leaving 3 bases unmatched. There are 15 residues in the CDR3. CDR3 loop: CASSWGTVSNQPQHF. CDR3 coding DNA: TGTGCCAGCAGCTGGGGGACAGTTAGCAATCAGCCCCAGCATTTT. Supplemented by reference TRBV7-9 and TRBJ1-5, the full variable domain reads DTGVSQNPRHKITKRGQNVTFRCDPISEHNRLYWYRQTLGQGPEFLTYFQNEAQLEKSRLLSDRFSAERPKGSFSTLEIQRTEQGDSAMYLCASSWGTVSNQPQHFGDGTRLSIL.

This chain's CDR3 is CASSGRQGAGTGELFF. Here the CDR3 DNA reads TGTGCCAGCAGCGGCCGACAGGGGGCTGGCACCGGGGAGCTGTTTTTT. The chain uses TRBV7-9 and TRBJ2-2; 10 bases align to TRBD1. The V and J ends lost 5 bases and 4 bases, in that order; junction bases with no gene match: 7. The CDR3 contains 16 residues. The V gene's germline CDR1 is SEHNR and CDR2 FQNEAQ (reference sequence).

The rearrangement uses TRBV4-1 and TRBJ2-3; TRBD2 agrees at 11 bases. The CDR3 totals 17 residues. CDR1 is MGHRA and CDR2 is YSYEKL in the germline V gene. The trim removed 0 bases at V and 4 bases at J, leaving 6 bases unmatched. This chain's CDR3 is CASSQERGLADADTQYF. The CDR3 DNA is TGCGCCAGCAGCCAAGAGAGGGGACTAGCGGACGCAGATACGCAGTATTTT.

This sequence joins TRBV3-1 (or the pseudogene TRBV3-2) and TRBJ2-1; D is possibly TRBD2 (6 bases). Per germline, CDR1 LGHDT and CDR2 YNNKEL (reference sequence). The CDR3 is 13 amino acids. V was clipped by 5 bases and J by 7 bases, with 12 bases between them. CDR3 amino acids: CASSWGLNNEQFF. As DNA, the CDR3 is TGTGCCAGCAGCTGGGGACTTAATAATGAGCAGTTCTTC.

Only one count was recorded for this clone. The chain has TRBV27 and TRBJ1-5; 12 nucleotides match TRBD1. V was clipped by 5 bases and J by 7 bases; unmatched bases: 6. This CDR3 comprises 15 residues. Germline lookup yields CDR1 MNHEY and CDR2 SMNVEV (reference sequence). As DNA, the CDR3 is TGTGCCAGCAGTCCGGGACAGGGGGCACGACAGCCCCAGCATTTT. This gives the protein CASSPGQGARQPQHF.

This rearrangement joins TRBV5-1 to TRBJ2-1; D is undetermined. CDR3 length equals 15 residues. V was clipped by 2 bases and J by 0 bases, with 9 bases between them. The germline V gene has CDR1 SGHRS and CDR2 YFSETQ. CDR3 in DNA: TGCGCCAGCAGCTTCACTACCAGCTCCTACAATGAGCAGTTCTTC. Translated, it gives CASSFTTSSYNEQFF.

The rearrangement joins TRBV9 to TRBJ2-3; 7 bases are a match to TRBD2. The germline V gene has CDR1 SGDLS and CDR2 YYNGEE. The trim removed 4 bases at V and 3 bases at J, leaving 11 bases unmatched. The CDR3 totals 16 residues. DNA for the CDR3: TGTGCCAGCAGCACAGGTGGCGGGGGTGGTACAGATACGCAGTATTTT. Residues: CASSTGGGGGTDTQYF.

This clone was recorded once. The chain uses TRBV5-1 and TRBJ2-7, with TRBD1 matching 9 bases. The CDR3 totals 16 residues. After removal of 3 bases from V and 6 bases from J, the junction contained 13 bases not matched to a gene. The germline gives CDR1 SGHRS, CDR2 YFSETQ. Here the CDR3 reads CASSSEGQGIRSEQYF. The CDR3 DNA is TGCGCCAGCAGCTCGGAAGGACAGGGGATACGGTCCGAGCAGTACTTC.

The chain joins TRBV7-2 to TRBJ2-1, with 13 bases identical to TRBD2. J gave up 6 bases and V 5 bases, and 7 bases lay outside the gene matches. CDR3 length: 16 residues. Germline CDR1 reads SGHTA; CDR2 reads FQGNSA. CDR3 bases: TGTGCCAGCAGCCGGACTAGCGGGAGCCTATTCAATGAGCAGTTCTTC. The encoded protein is CASSRTSGSLFNEQFF.

The chain is built from TRBV15 and TRBJ2-3; weak D call: TRBD2 (5 bases). The CDR3 covers 12 residues. Germline V gene lookup returns CDR1 LNHNV and CDR2 YYDKDF (reference sequence). V was shortened by 3 bases and J by 6 bases, with 7 bases between the two germline ends. CDR3 coding DNA: TGTGCCACCAGCAGCTCTAGCGATACGCAGTATTTT. It yields the protein CATSSSSDTQYF.

This sequence joins TRBV5-6 and TRBJ2-5; no definite D call. Trimming took 0 bases from V and 1 from J, leaving 13 bases between them. The CDR3 consists of 16 residues. CDR1 is SGHDT, CDR2 YYEEEE, per germline. CDR3 in amino acids: CASSLGSTGSQETQYF. The CDR3 bases are TGTGCCAGCAGCTTGGGTAGCACCGGTTCCCAAGAGACCCAGTACTTC.